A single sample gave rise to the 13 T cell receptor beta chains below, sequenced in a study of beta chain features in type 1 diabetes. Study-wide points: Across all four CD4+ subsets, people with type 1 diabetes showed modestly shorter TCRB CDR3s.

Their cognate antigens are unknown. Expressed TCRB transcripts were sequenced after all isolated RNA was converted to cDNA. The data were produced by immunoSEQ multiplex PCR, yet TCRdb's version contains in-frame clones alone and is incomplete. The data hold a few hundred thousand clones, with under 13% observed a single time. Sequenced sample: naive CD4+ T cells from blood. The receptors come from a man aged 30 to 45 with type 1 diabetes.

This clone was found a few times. The CDR3, as DNA: TGTGCCAGCAGGAAACCGGGACAGGGGGCGGGCGGCTACACCTTC. It is translated as CASRKPGQGAGGYTF. The V gene is TRBV28, the J gene TRBJ1-2; TRBD1 matches 12 bases. Germline CDR1 MDHEN, CDR2 SYDVKM. CDR3 length: 15 residues. With V trimmed by 6 bases and J by 8 bases, 10 bases remained unmatched.

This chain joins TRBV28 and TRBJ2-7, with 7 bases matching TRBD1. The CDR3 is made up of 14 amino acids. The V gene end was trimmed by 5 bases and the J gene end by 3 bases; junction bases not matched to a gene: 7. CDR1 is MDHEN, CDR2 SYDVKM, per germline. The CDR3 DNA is TGTGCCAGCAGTCTTACAGGGGCCGGCTACGAGCAGTACTTC. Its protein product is CASSLTGAGYEQYF.

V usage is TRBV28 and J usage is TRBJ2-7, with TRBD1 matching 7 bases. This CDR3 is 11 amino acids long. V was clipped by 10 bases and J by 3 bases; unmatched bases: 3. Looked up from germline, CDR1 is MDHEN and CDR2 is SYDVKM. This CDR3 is CAIGQDYEQYF. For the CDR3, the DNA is TGTGCCATTGGACAGGACTACGAGCAGTACTTC.

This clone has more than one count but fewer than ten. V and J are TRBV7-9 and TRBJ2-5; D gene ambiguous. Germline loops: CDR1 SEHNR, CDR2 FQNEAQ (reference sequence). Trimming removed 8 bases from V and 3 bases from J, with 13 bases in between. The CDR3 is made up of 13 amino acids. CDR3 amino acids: CASCGDAKETQYF. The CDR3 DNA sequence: TGTGCCAGCTGCGGCGACGCAAAAGAGACCCAGTACTTC.

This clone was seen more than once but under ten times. The DNA for the CDR3 is TGCGCCAGCAGCTTGGGACTAGCGGGGGCCTACGAGCAGTACTTC. The encoded protein is CASSLGLAGAYEQYF. This chain joins TRBV5-1 and TRBJ2-7; 12 bases map to TRBD2. Germline V gene lookup returns CDR1 SGHRS and CDR2 YFSETQ. The CDR3 extends over 15 amino acids. The trim removed 0 bases at V and 2 bases at J, leaving 0 bases unmatched.

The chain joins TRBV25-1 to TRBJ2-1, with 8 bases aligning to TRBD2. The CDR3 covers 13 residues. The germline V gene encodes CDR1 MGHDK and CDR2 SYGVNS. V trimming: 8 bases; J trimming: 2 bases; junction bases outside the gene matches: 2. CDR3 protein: CASAGLAYNEQFF. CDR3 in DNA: TGTGCCAGCGCGGGACTAGCCTACAATGAGCAGTTCTTC.

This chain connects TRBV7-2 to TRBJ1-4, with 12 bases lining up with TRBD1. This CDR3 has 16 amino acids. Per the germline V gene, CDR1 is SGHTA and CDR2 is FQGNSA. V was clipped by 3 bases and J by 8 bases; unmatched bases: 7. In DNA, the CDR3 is TGTGCCAGCAGCTTGGGACAGGGGGCGGTAAACGAAAAACTGTTTTTT. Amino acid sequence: CASSLGQGAVNEKLFF.

In DNA form, the CDR3 reads TGTGCCAGCAGTCCTAAGAACGAGCAGTACTTC. It translates to CASSPKNEQYF. The chain is built from TRBV28 and TRBJ2-7; unclear D gene. The CDR3 spans 11 residues. V gave up 5 bases and J gave up 5 bases, with 7 bases separating them. The germline V gene has CDR1 MDHEN and CDR2 SYDVKM.

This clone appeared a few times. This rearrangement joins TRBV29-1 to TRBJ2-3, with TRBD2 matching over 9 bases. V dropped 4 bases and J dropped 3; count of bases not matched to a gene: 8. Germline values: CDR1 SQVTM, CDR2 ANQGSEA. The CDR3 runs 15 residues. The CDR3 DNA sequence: TGCAGCGTTGTTGGAGCGGGGGGTTTTACAGATACGCAGTATTTT. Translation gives CSVVGAGGFTDTQYF.

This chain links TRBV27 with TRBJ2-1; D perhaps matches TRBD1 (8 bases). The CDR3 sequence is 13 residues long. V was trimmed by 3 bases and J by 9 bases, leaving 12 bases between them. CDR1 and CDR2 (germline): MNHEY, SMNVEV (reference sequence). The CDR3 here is CASSFTGGGEQFF. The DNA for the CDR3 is TGTGCCAGCAGTTTCACAGGGGGGGGTGAGCAGTTCTTC.

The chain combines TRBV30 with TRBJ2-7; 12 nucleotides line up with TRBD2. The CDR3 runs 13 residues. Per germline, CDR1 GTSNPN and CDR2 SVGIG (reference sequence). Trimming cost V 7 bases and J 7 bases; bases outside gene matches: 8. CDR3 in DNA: TGTGCCTCCGATACTAGCGGGGGGTATGAGCAGTACTTC. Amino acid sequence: CASDTSGGYEQYF. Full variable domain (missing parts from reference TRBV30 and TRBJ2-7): SQTIHQWPATLVQPVGSPLSLECTVEGTSNPNLYWYRQAAGRGLQLLFYSVGIGQISSEVPQNLSASRPQDRQFILSSKKLLLSDSGFYLCASDTSGGYEQYFGPGTRLTVT.

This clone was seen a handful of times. CDR3 nucleotides: TGTGCCTGGAGTGTGGGAGGCTGGAGCGGGGGGGCCTACGAGCAGTACTTC. Its translation: CAWSVGGWSGGAYEQYF. The chain recombines TRBV30 with TRBJ2-7, with TRBD2 identical over 10 bases. This CDR3 is 17 amino acids long. Germline V CDR1 and CDR2: GTSNPN, SVGIG (reference sequence). The V segment lost 0 bases and the J segment 2 bases; nucleotides outside the gene matches: 10.

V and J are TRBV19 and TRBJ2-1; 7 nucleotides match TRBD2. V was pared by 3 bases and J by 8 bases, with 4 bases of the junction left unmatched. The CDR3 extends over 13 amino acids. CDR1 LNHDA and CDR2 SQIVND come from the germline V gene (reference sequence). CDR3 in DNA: TGTGCCAGTAGTATGGGCGGGGGTTATGAGCAGTTCTTC. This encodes CASSMGGGYEQFF.